These T cell receptor beta chains were read from a single sample in a study of T cell repertoires in cytomegalovirus infection. TCRdb re-analysed the reads in MiXCR, keeping a single row per CDR3 protein. The sample has hundreds of thousands of distinct CDR3 sequences; about a sixth are singletons. Sequencing input: PBMCs. Receptors were obtained from a human donor in good health (CMV status not recorded). Some clones in this sample may be carry-over from other donors' samples. Each CDR3 is given with its conserved first and last residue.

v_call	j_call	cdr3_length	cdr3_aa
TRBV14	TRBJ1-5	13	CASSQMTDQPQHF
TRBV7-9	TRBJ1-2	15	CASSFSVSSNYGYTF
TRBV5-6	TRBJ1-5	12	CASSFLGEPQHF
TRBV12-3/TRBV12-4	TRBJ2-1	16	CASTIPQGNPYNEQFF
TRBV18	TRBJ2-1	18	CASSQSLGTGGGSNEQFF
TRBV20-1	TRBJ2-1	15	CSASPGLAGEGEQFF
TRBV24-1	TRBJ2-7	14	CATSEAGGPYEQYF
TRBV7-8	TRBJ1-1	13	CASSLDSDTEAFF
TRBV12-3/TRBV12-4	TRBJ1-5	14	CASSPGTGYQPQHF
TRBV11-3	TRBJ2-1	17	CASSSGTGKQGYNEQFF
TRBV7-2	TRBJ2-5	13	CASSYTDQETQYF
TRBV2	TRBJ2-3	15	CASSVLADSTDTQYF
TRBV18	TRBJ2-2	15	CASSPSSSGTGELFF
TRBV20-1	TRBJ1-2	13	CSASKGVHYGYTF
TRBV6-2/TRBV6-3	TRBJ1-1	14	CASEGLGRGTEAFF
TRBV7-2	TRBJ1-5	17	CASSLGLGQGANQPQHF
TRBV7-2	TRBJ1-1	13	CASIYYVGTEAFF
TRBV20-1	TRBJ1-1	16	CSASSASSRGNTEAFF
TRBV5-5	TRBJ2-7	14	CASSLEWLPHEQYF
TRBV7-6	TRBJ1-2	14	CASSLSRTGGGYTF
TRBV19	TRBJ2-1	15	CASSIDPGRYNEQFF
TRBV7-2	TRBJ2-2	15	CASSLWGSNTGELFF
TRBV7-2	TRBJ1-6	13	CASSLAEGFVFHF
TRBV20-1	TRBJ2-1	16	CSASRQRGGLDNEQFF
TRBV5-1	TRBJ1-2	16	CASSLSGAQDFGGYTF
TRBV20-1	TRBJ2-3	15	CSARGRQASTDTQYF
TRBV12-3/TRBV12-4	TRBJ2-3	14	CASSSEYSTDTQYF
TRBV10-3	TRBJ2-3	15	CAITKAGGAKDTQYF
TRBV12-3/TRBV12-4	TRBJ1-3	14	CASTQVVPGNTIYF
TRBV5-6	TRBJ2-1	14	CASSFRGLTDEQFF
TRBV6-2/TRBV6-3	TRBJ2-1	13	CASRTSGGNEQFF
TRBV7-8	TRBJ2-5	15	CASSHTEREEETQYF
TRBV4-3	TRBJ2-3	17	CASSQDRLAVGTDTQYF
TRBV7-2	TRBJ1-1	14	CASSLVQGTTEAFF
TRBV25-1	TRBJ2-7	12	CAQDPTSYEQYF
TRBV4-3	TRBJ2-7	15	CASSQDHNPTYEQYF
TRBV24-1	TRBJ1-1	13	CATSTVQNTEAFF
TRBV5-1	TRBJ2-5	14	CASSLGNIQETQYF
TRBV19	TRBJ2-7	13	CASSSFDAYEQYF
TRBV12-3/TRBV12-4	TRBJ2-1	16	CASSTRTSGRHNEQFF
TRBV2	TRBJ2-4	15	CASSEREPLGSIQYF
TRBV11-2	TRBJ2-3	15	CASSPAPGRLDTQYF
TRBV6-1	TRBJ1-5	15	CASSPDQRPNQPQHF
TRBV6-2/TRBV6-3	TRBJ1-2	15	CASSGPKTTNYGYTF
TRBV12-3/TRBV12-4	TRBJ1-2	12	CASSRQGDGYTF
TRBV18	TRBJ1-2	11	CASAQGAGYTF
TRBV25-1	TRBJ1-5	15	CASTSKVRVNQPQHF
TRBV5-1	TRBJ2-1	15	CASSLVLGSYNEQFF
TRBV20-1	TRBJ2-7	12	CSARARYYEQYF
TRBV7-7	TRBJ2-5	15	CASSLGLPYQETQYF
TRBV7-9	TRBJ2-3	15	CASSSSQARADTQYF
TRBV29-1	TRBJ2-1	14	CSVPSGGLNNEQFF